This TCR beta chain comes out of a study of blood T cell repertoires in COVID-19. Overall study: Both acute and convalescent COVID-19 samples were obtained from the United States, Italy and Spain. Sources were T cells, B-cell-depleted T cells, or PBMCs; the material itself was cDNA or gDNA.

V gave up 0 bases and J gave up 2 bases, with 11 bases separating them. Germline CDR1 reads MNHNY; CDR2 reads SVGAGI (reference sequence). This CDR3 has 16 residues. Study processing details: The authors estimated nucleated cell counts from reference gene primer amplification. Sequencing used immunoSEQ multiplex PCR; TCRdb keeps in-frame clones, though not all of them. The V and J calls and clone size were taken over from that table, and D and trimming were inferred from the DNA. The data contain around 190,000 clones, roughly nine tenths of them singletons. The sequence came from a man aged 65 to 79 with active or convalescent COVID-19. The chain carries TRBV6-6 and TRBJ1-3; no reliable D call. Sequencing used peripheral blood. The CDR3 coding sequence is TGTGCCAGCAGTTACTCGATAGTAACTCCTGGAAACACCATATATTTT. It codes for CASSYSIVTPGNTIYF.